These 25 T cell receptor beta chains originate from one sample sequenced in a study of control samples from healthy donors and cancer patients. The data were produced by immunoSEQ multiplex PCR, yet TCRdb's version contains in-frame clones alone and is incomplete. The sample holds 170,000 or so clones, roughly 92% seen once. Sequencing was performed on blood. Receptors originate from a woman in her late teens or twenties in good health.

The V gene is TRBV3-1 (or the pseudogene TRBV3-2), the J gene TRBJ2-6; the match to TRBD1 covers 7 bases. Germline trimming cut 5 bases from V and 11 bases from J; bases unmatched to any gene: 6. CDR1 is LGHDT and CDR2 is YNNKEL in the germline V gene (reference sequence). The CDR3 is made up of 13 amino acids. DNA of the CDR3: TGTGCCAGCAGCATCCGACAGGGAGACGTCCTGACTTTC. Translated: CASSIRQGDVLTF.

This clone has a single count. This chain links TRBV13 with TRBJ2-5, with 8 positions matching TRBD1. Germline CDR1 and CDR2: PRHDT and FYEKMQ (reference sequence). The CDR3 covers 15 residues. After removal of 3 bases from V and 2 bases from J, the junction contained 5 bases not matched to a gene. CDR3 DNA: TGTGCCAGCAGCTTGGAGACAGGGGTTCAAGAGACCCAGTACTTC. Its translation: CASSLETGVQETQYF.

DNA of the CDR3: TGCGCCAGCAGCAACGTGGGGGCGCGGGAGACCCAGTACTTC. Translated, it gives CASSNVGARETQYF. V and J are TRBV5-1 and TRBJ2-5; D is possibly TRBD1 (6 bases). The V gene lost 4 bases and the J gene lost 5 bases, with 15 bases spanning the gap. The V gene's germline CDR1 is SGHRS and CDR2 YFSETQ. The CDR3 covers 14 residues.

The rearrangement uses TRBV7-2 and TRBJ1-1; tentatively, D is TRBD1 (6 bases). Trimming stripped 4 bases from V and 12 bases from J, with 15 bases between. The CDR3 is 12 amino acids. In germline, CDR1 is SGHTA, CDR2 FQGNSA. CDR3 amino acids: CASSWEGGESFF. The CDR3, as DNA: TGTGCCAGCAGCTGGGAGGGGGGCGAATCTTTCTTT.

The chain combines TRBV19 with TRBJ1-1; 10 bases match TRBD1. Germline CDR1 and CDR2: LNHDA and SQIVND (reference sequence). This CDR3 is built from 16 residues. J lost 1 base, V lost 7 bases, and 9 bases had no gene match. CDR3 in DNA: TGTGCCAGTACCCCGGGACAGGGGAGGTGGAACACTGAAGCTTTCTTT. Protein product: CASTPGQGRWNTEAFF.

V is TRBV28 and J is TRBJ2-7, with 10 bases matching TRBD2. The CDR3 covers 17 residues. The germline CDR1 and CDR2 sequences are MDHEN and SYDVKM. J was trimmed by 6 bases and V by 6 bases; bases with no gene match: 17. The chain's CDR3 is CASRPRNLAGASREQYF. The CDR3 DNA reads TGTGCCAGCAGACCCCGAAATCTAGCGGGAGCCTCTCGCGAGCAGTACTTC.

This chain connects TRBV2 to TRBJ2-2, with 10 bases matching TRBD2. The V and J ends lost 6 bases and 5 bases, in that order; junction bases with no gene match: 9. CDR1 and CDR2 from the germline V gene are SNHLY and FYNNEI. This CDR3 is 16 amino acids long. Here the CDR3 reads CASRGASGGWTGELFF. The CDR3 nucleotides are TGTGCCAGCAGGGGCGCTAGCGGGGGATGGACCGGGGAGCTGTTTTTT.

The chain recombines TRBV19 with TRBJ2-7, with TRBD2 matching over 9 bases. This CDR3 is 15 amino acids long. V was pared by 3 bases and J by 0 bases, with 3 bases of the junction left unmatched. Germline CDR1 LNHDA, CDR2 SQIVND (reference sequence). The CDR3 here is CASSIGTSSSYEQYF. The CDR3 DNA reads TGTGCCAGTAGTATCGGGACTAGCAGCTCCTACGAGCAGTACTTC.

In this sample, this clone turned up once. This chain links TRBV7-9 with TRBJ2-1, with D tentatively TRBD1 (5 bases). Germline-derived CDR1 and CDR2 are SEHNR and FQNEAQ (reference sequence). Trimming took off 5 bases at V and 8 bases at J, with 31 bases between the two ends. The CDR3 consists of 19 residues. The CDR3 here is CASSLRSRDRQKWYDEQFF. The CDR3 DNA follows: TGTGCCAGCAGCCTTAGATCACGCGACAGACAGAAGTGGTACGATGAGCAGTTCTTC.

V gene TRBV14 combines with J gene TRBJ2-7; TRBD1 matches at 9 bases. J was trimmed by 1 base and V by 0 bases; bases with no gene match: 4. CDR3 size: 16 residues. Germline assignment: CDR1 SGHDN and CDR2 FVKESK. CDR3 sequence: CASSQETGGRSYEQYF. In nucleotides, the CDR3 is TGTGCCAGCAGCCAAGAAACAGGGGGCAGATCCTACGAGCAGTACTTC.

This chain links TRBV4-2 with TRBJ2-2; 10 bases are a match to TRBD2. The CDR3 covers 20 residues. Germline loops: CDR1 LGHNA, CDR2 YNFKEQ. V trimming: 0 bases; J trimming: 0 bases; junction bases outside the gene matches: 10. The DNA for the CDR3 is TGTGCCAGCAGCCAAGATCTGGTAGCGGGGGGTTTCGCGAACACCGGGGAGCTGTTTTTT. Protein: CASSQDLVAGGFANTGELFF.

This clone appeared once. V is TRBV28 and J is TRBJ2-3; 12 bases align to TRBD1. V shed 7 bases and J 5 bases; nucleotides not matched to a gene: 16. This CDR3 spans 18 amino acids. Germline V lookup: CDR1 MDHEN, CDR2 SYDVKM. The CDR3 region has the DNA TGTGCCAGCACCCTACCTTACGGGACAGGGGGCGTGAAAGATACGCAGTATTTT. Its translation is CASTLPYGTGGVKDTQYF.

The genes are TRBV2 and TRBJ2-7, with a tentative D call TRBD2 (6 bases). Deletions cut 6 bases from V and 0 bases from J, with 15 bases between. CDR1 and CDR2 from the germline V gene are SNHLY and FYNNEI. The CDR3 runs 15 residues. The CDR3 reads CASRGTHGHSYEQYF. In DNA, the CDR3 is TGTGCCAGCAGGGGGACTCACGGTCACTCCTACGAGCAGTACTTC.

CDR3 region: CASTLLGGQETQYF. In DNA form, the CDR3 reads TGTGCCAGCACCCTCCTCGGCGGCCAAGAGACCCAGTACTTC. V is TRBV6-6 and J is TRBJ2-5; D is unclear. The CDR3 sequence is 14 residues long. V lost 7 bases and J 1 base, leaving 13 bases between the germline ends. Germline-derived CDR1 and CDR2 are MNHNY and SVGAGI (reference sequence).

V and J are TRBV15 and TRBJ2-7; the D gene could be TRBD1 or TRBD2 (6 bases each). The germline gives CDR1 LNHNV, CDR2 YYDKDF (reference sequence). V was cut by 0 bases and J by 5 bases, with 11 bases left in between. The CDR3 has 14 residues. CDR3 protein: CATSREEEGDEQYF. The CDR3 DNA is TGTGCCACCAGCAGAGAGGAGGAGGGGGACGAGCAGTACTTC.

The genes are TRBV14 and TRBJ2-7; weak D call: TRBD2 (6 bases). The CDR3 is 13 residues long. V was shortened by 1 base and J by 2 bases, with 6 bases between the two germline ends. Per germline, CDR1 SGHDN and CDR2 FVKESK. The CDR3 region is CASSQGGAYEQYF. CDR3 DNA sequence: TGTGCCAGCAGCCAAGGGGGGGCCTACGAGCAGTACTTC.

The V call is TRBV10-3, the J call TRBJ1-1, with D uncertain. Germline V lookup: CDR1 ENHRY, CDR2 SYGVKD. V gave up 7 bases and J gave up 0 bases, with 12 bases separating them. The CDR3 contains 14 residues. The CDR3 nucleotides are TGTGCCATCAAAGGCTCTGCCATGAACACTGAAGCTTTCTTT. This codes for CAIKGSAMNTEAFF.

This chain connects TRBV21-1 to TRBJ1-5; the table's TRBD1 call for D was not verified on the DNA. TRBV21-1 is a pseudogene segment. CDR3 length equals 18 residues. CDR3 in amino acids: CASSKIGLQGANNQPQHF. DNA of the CDR3: TGTGCCAGCAGCAAAATAGGGTTACAGGGGGCGAACAATCAGCCCCAGCATTTT.

V usage is TRBV28 and J usage is TRBJ2-2, with D possibly matching TRBD1 (6 bases). The V gene lost 7 bases and the J gene lost 2 bases, with 17 bases spanning the gap. Germline CDR1 reads MDHEN; CDR2 reads SYDVKM. The CDR3 loop spans 16 amino acids. In DNA, the CDR3 is TGTGCCAGCATCCATATCGAGGGGGTTAACACCGGGGAGCTGTTTTTT. Protein product: CASIHIEGVNTGELFF.

The genes are TRBV5-1 and TRBJ1-1; TRBD1 matches 7 bases. The ends lost 4 bases at V and 4 bases at J; junction bases unmatched: 7. The CDR3 extends over 14 amino acids. Looked up from germline, CDR1 is SGHRS and CDR2 is YFSETQ. CDR3 sequence: CASSPGDRATEAFF. As DNA, the CDR3 is TGCGCCAGCAGCCCAGGAGACAGGGCCACTGAAGCTTTCTTT.

The chain joins TRBV12-3 or TRBV12-4 to TRBJ1-1; D gene ambiguous. V lost 2 bases, J lost 0 bases, and 4 bases lay in between. This CDR3 has 13 amino acids. CDR3 DNA sequence: TGTGCCAGCAGTTTACAGATGAACACTGAAGCTTTCTTT. Translating gives CASSLQMNTEAFF.

V and J are TRBV19 and TRBJ1-4; TRBD1 is a possible D gene (5 bases). The germline CDR1 and CDR2 sequences are LNHDA and SQIVND (reference sequence). V lost 1 base to trimming and J lost 5 bases, with 11 bases between them. This CDR3 spans 15 amino acids. In DNA, the CDR3 is TGTGCCAGTAGTATAGCGGTGGGGGTGAATGAAAAACTGTTTTTT. It encodes CASSIAVGVNEKLFF.

The V and J genes are TRBV19 and TRBJ1-2; tentatively, D is TRBD1 (5 bases). CDR1 and CDR2 from the germline V gene are LNHDA and SQIVND (reference sequence). The CDR3 spans 17 residues. The V gene lost 1 base and the J gene lost 2 bases, with 17 bases spanning the gap. Here the CDR3 reads CASSIVSGLWQNYGYTF. The CDR3 nucleotides read TGTGCCAGTAGTATAGTATCAGGGTTGTGGCAGAACTATGGCTACACCTTC.

J is TRBJ2-1 and V is TRBV3-1 (or the pseudogene TRBV3-2); 7 nucleotides line up with TRBD2. V shed 4 bases and J 3 bases; nucleotides not matched to a gene: 6. Germline V gives CDR1 LGHDT, CDR2 YNNKEL (reference sequence). The CDR3 is 15 residues long. CDR3 sequence: CASSPGTTFYNEQFF. CDR3 in DNA: TGTGCCAGCAGCCCTGGGACTACCTTCTACAATGAGCAGTTCTTC.

V usage is TRBV18 and J usage is TRBJ1-5, with TRBD1 as a possible D gene (6 bases). The CDR3 contains 15 residues. Germline V gene lookup returns CDR1 KGHSH and CDR2 LQKENI. Trimming cost V 5 bases and J 4 bases, with 15 bases left between them. The CDR3 DNA is TGTGCCAGCTCATCCCACAGGGATTGGAATCAGCCCCAGCATTTT. Its translation is CASSSHRDWNQPQHF. The full variable domain, its missing parts supplied by reference TRBV18 and TRBJ1-5, is NAGVMQNPRHLVRRRGQEARLRCSPMKGHSHVYWYRQLPEEGLKFMVYLQKENIIDESGMPKERFSAEFPKEGPSILRIQQVVRGDSAAYFCASSSHRDWNQPQHFGDGTRLSIL.